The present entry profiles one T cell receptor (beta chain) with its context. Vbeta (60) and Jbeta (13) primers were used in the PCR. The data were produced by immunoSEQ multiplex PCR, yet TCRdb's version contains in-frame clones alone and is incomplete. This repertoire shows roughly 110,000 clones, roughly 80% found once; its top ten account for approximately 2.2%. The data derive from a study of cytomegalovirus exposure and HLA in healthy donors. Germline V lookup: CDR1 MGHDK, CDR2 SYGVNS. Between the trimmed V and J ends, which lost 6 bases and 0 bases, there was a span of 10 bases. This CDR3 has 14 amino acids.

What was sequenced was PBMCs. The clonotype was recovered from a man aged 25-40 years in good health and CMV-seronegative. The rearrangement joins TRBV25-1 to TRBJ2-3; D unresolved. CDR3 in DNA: TGTGCCAGCAGCTTAGATTCTAGCACAGATACGCAGTATTTT. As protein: CASSLDSSTDTQYF. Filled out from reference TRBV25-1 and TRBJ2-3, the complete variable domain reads EADIYQTPRYLVIGTGKKITLECSQTMGHDKMYWYQQDPGMELHLIHYSYGVNSTEKGDLSSESTVSRIRTEHFPLTLESARPSHTSQYLCASSLDSSTDTQYFGPGTRLTVL.